Reported below is one T cell receptor (beta chain). Sequencing was performed with immunoSEQ multiplex PCR; in TCRdb, only in-frame clones are kept and a portion is missing. The data contain under 600,000 clones, almost 80% of them singletons. The CDR3 has 15 amino acids. Deletions cut 5 bases from V and 1 base from J, with 15 bases between. Germline CDR1 SGHAT, CDR2 FQNNGV. This entry is derived from a study of shared clonotypes between healthy human individuals. The TCR comes from a woman between 40 and 55 years old in good health. Some clones in this sample may be carry-over from other donors' samples. The V and J genes are TRBV11-2 and TRBJ2-7; a possible D gene is TRBD2 (6 bases). Sequences were obtained from PBMCs. CDR3 coding DNA: TGTGCCAGCAGCCAAATTGCGGGAAAATCCTACGAGCAGTACTTC. As protein: CASSQIAGKSYEQYF.